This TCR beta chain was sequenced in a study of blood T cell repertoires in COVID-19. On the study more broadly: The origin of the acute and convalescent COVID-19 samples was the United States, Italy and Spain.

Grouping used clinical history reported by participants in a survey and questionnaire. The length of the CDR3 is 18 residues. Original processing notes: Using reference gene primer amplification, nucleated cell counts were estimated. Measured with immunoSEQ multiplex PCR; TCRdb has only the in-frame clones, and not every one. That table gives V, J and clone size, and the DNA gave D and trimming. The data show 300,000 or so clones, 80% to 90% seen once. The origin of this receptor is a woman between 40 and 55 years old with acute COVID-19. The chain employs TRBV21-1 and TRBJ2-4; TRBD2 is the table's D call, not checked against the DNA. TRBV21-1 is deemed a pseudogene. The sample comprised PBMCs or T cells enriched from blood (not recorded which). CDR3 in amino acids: CASSKEWCGLRAKNIQYF. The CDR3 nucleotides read TGTGCCAGCAGCAAAGAATGGTGCGGTTTAAGGGCCAAAAACATTCAGTACTTC.